The clone carrying this T cell receptor (beta chain) was seen ten or more times. This CDR3 has 14 residues. The germline V gene has CDR1 SGHTA and CDR2 FQGTGA. Deletions cut 5 bases from V and 2 bases from J, with 11 bases between. This entry is derived from a study of T cell repertoires in cytomegalovirus infection. MiXCR was run by TCRdb on the reads, yielding one entry per CDR3 protein. The table records approximately 250,000 distinct CDR3 sequences, roughly an eighth of them present only once. This chain connects TRBV7-3 to TRBJ2-3; no clear D gene. The TCR was taken from a human donor in good health (CMV status not recorded). Some clones in this sample may be carry-over from other donors' samples. The sequenced sample was PBMCs. The CDR3 DNA is TGTGCCAGCAGCGCCGGCCTAGACACAGATACGCAGTATTTT. It translates to CASSAGLDTDTQYF.